This TCR beta chain was retrieved from a study of blood T cells in healthy people across ages. Trimming at V came to 1 base and at J to 4 bases, leaving 6 bases not matched to a gene. Germline V gives CDR1 LGHDT, CDR2 YNNKEL (reference sequence). The CDR3 sequence is 16 residues long. A sample-barcoded 5' primer and a J-beta primer mix were used in a second PCR of roughly 7 to 11 cycles. One entry per CDR3 protein results from TCRdb running MiXCR on the 5' RACE reads. The table lists around 1.5 million distinct CDR3 sequences, 59% of them singletons. Sequencing used blood. The chain employs TRBV3-1 and TRBJ2-1; 8 bases map to TRBD2. This receptor was taken from a man aged 18 to 29 in good health. CDR3 in amino acids: CASSQAGRGGYNEQFF. The CDR3 DNA sequence: TGTGCCAGCAGCCAAGCAGGTCGGGGGGGATACAATGAGCAGTTCTTC.